This TCR beta chain was sequenced for a study of blood T cell repertoires in COVID-19 (dated by TCRdb to between 2020 and 2021). About the full investigation: Samples from collaborators originated in the United States, Italy and Spain and spanned both the acute and convalescent phases of COVID-19. The material from the prospective study consisted of cDNA or gDNA derived from T cells, B-cell-depleted T cells, or PBMCs. The dataset comprised deeply sampled blood TCRbeta repertoires from subjects exposed to, actively infected with, or recovered from COVID-19. The repertoires were released in a freely available public database intended as a resource for research on the immune response to SARS-CoV-2. The samples were drawn from the first 160 participants of the ongoing ImmuneRACE study and from over 950 subjects provided by 6 global collaborators. The sample metadata nearly always contained a de-identified subject ID, COVID-19 status, age in years and sex. HLA class I and class II types, where available, came from metadata supplied by the sample provider rather than from assay-based typing. General study outcomes and caveats: Clinical and demographic metadata were provided uncurated, with the amount varying by source and participant.

A remark on this clone: This clone's antigen is unknown. One base away there is no much larger clone; base qualities are not given.

Looking up the germline V gene yields CDR1 MGHRA and CDR2 YSYEKL. Trimming removed 1 base from V and 0 bases from J; the gene matches leave 6 bases unexplained. Inclusive of the bounding cysteine and phenylalanine, the CDR3 is 17 residues long. Solely the CDR3 DNA is kept, with 51 bases framed from the first base. A second Seattle source provided samples from volunteer blood donors who had recovered from COVID-19. Whole blood was collected in K2EDTA tubes by collaborating institutions according to the institutions' own protocols. For TCRbeta analysis, collaborator samples were shipped as frozen whole blood, as isolated PBMCs, or as DNA extracted from either sample type. TCRbeta CDR3 regions were amplified from genomic DNA using the immunoSEQ Assay, a bias-controlled multiplex PCR. The paper's data handling went like this. Nucleated cell counts per sample were estimated from amplification of reference gene primers within the assay. Sequence reads were collapsed and filtered to measure the absolute abundance of every unique TCRbeta CDR3 rearrangement. Productive Simpson clonality was computed per sample as the square root of Simpson's diversity index over productive rearrangements. TCRdb took over this immuneACCESS table, retaining in-frame rearrangements with V and J assigned. Such tables are incomplete; in checked studies, under half of the missing clones stem from an unresolved V gene, and the remainder is unexplained. D and trimming come from the DNA, and the V and J calls and clone size come from that table. A total of fewer than 200,000 clones appear in this sample, over 80% of them only once. The top ten constitute under 5% of the sample.

The source is an older woman who had recovered from COVID-19. Sequenced: peripheral blood. The V gene is TRBV4-1 and the J gene is TRBJ1-3; 7 central nucleotides agree with TRBD1. CDR3 protein: CASSQADRLISGNTIYF. The nucleotide sequence reads TGCGCCAGCAGCCAAGCGGACAGGTTGATCTCTGGAAACACCATATATTTT.